The 4 T cell receptor beta chains listed next were all sequenced from one sample in a study of graft-versus-host responses after intestinal transplantation. These TCRs are of unknown antigen specificity. The repertoire was sequenced with immunoSEQ multiplex PCR; TCRdb's copy has only in-frame clones and lacks some. The sample holds over 90,000 clones, 91% seen once. Source: unstimulated CD4+ T cells sorted from spleen or lymph node cells, taken before transplant. The receptors here all came from a human donor who was the organ donor for an intestinal transplant.

V is TRBV13 and J is TRBJ2-1; a weak D match, TRBD1 (5 bases). Per the germline V gene, CDR1 is PRHDT and CDR2 is FYEKMQ (reference sequence). V was trimmed by 8 bases and J by 1 base, leaving 15 bases between them. The CDR3 totals 15 residues. CDR3 in DNA: TGTGCCAGCTCAAAGGGGCGTTGGTCCTACAATGAGCAGTTCTTC. It translates to CASSKGRWSYNEQFF.

This rearrangement joins TRBV19 to TRBJ2-3; 8 bases align to TRBD2. The junction had 21 bases not matched to a gene; V was cut back by 5 bases and J by 2 bases. The CDR3 is 20 residues long. Germline V gene lookup returns CDR1 LNHDA and CDR2 SQIVND (reference sequence). CDR3 nucleotides: TGTGCCAGTAGTTTGGCCCCAGCGGGGGTGATCAAGGAGATCACAGATACGCAGTATTTT. This translates into CASSLAPAGVIKEITDTQYF.

The CDR3 DNA reads TGTGCCAGTAGTATAGTGAAGGGAGGCGTTCTGGCTGGAAACACCATATATTTT. It codes for CASSIVKGGVLAGNTIYF. This chain links TRBV19 with TRBJ1-3; D ambiguous. CDR3 length: 18 amino acids. V was cut by 1 base and J by 2 bases, with 18 bases left in between. Germline V gives CDR1 LNHDA, CDR2 SQIVND (reference sequence). The variable domain in full, completed from reference TRBV19 and TRBJ1-3, reads DGGITQSPKYLFRKEGQNVTLSCEQNLNHDAMYWYRQDPGQGLRLIYYSQIVNDFQKGDIAEGYSVSREKKESFPLTVTSAQKNPTAFYLCASSIVKGGVLAGNTIYFGEGSWLTVV.

This chain links TRBV10-3 with TRBJ2-5, with D perhaps matching TRBD2 (6 bases). The V gene lost 6 bases and the J gene lost 5 bases, with 13 bases spanning the gap. This CDR3 spans 13 amino acids. Germline CDR1 reads ENHRY; CDR2 reads SYGVKD. The CDR3 here is CAISPGVSETQYF. CDR3 bases: TGTGCCATCAGCCCGGGGGTGAGCGAGACCCAGTACTTC.